Given below is one TCR beta chain in context. The antigen is undetermined. This sample is part of a study of cytomegalovirus exposure and HLA in healthy donors. Overall study: Of some 400 genotyped donors, more than 75% clustered with self-reported Caucasian donors. Study conclusions and caveats: A later analysis reportedly found that, within productive TCRs, an Asian-associated ancestry cluster had fewer N-insertions than the mean observed across the approximately 660 donors.

Trimming stripped 4 bases from V and 3 bases from J, with 16 bases between. Germline lookup yields CDR1 MGHRA and CDR2 YSYEKL. CDR3 length: 15 residues. Primers included in the PCR were 60 Vbeta and 13 Jbeta primers. TCRdb keeps only in-frame clones here, not all; method: immunoSEQ multiplex PCR. The listing records 150,000 to 200,000 clones. The clonotype originates from a man younger than 45 in good health and CMV-seronegative. Material for sequencing was PBMCs. This sequence joins TRBV4-1 and TRBJ2-7; maybe TRBD2 (5 bases). CDR3 residues: CASSLHSGKIYEQYF. DNA of the CDR3: TGCGCCAGCAGCCTCCACTCCGGGAAAATCTACGAGCAGTACTTC.